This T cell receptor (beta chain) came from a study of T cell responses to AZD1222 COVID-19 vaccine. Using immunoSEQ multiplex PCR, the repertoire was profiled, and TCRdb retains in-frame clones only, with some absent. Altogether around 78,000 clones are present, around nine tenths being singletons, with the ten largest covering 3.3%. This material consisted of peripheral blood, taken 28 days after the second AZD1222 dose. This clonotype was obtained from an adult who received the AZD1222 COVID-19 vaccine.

The CDR3 sequence is CASSLGDRSYGYTF. CDR3 nucleotide sequence: TGTGCCAGCAGCCTGGGCGACAGGAGCTATGGCTACACCTTC. The chain is built from TRBV16 and TRBJ1-2; D is possibly TRBD1 (6 bases). The CDR3 sequence is 14 residues long. Germline values: CDR1 KGHSY, CDR2 FQNENV. V was cut by 4 bases and J by 4 bases, with 13 bases left in between. The full variable domain, in which reference TRBV16 and TRBJ1-2 provide the parts outside the CDR3, is GEEVAQTPKHLVRGEGQKAKLYCAPIKGHSYVFWYQQVLKNEFKFLISFQNENVFDETGMPKERFSAKCLPNSPCSLEIQATKLEDSAVYFCASSLGDRSYGYTFGSGTRLTVV.